This T cell receptor (beta chain) appears in the sequencing data of a study of blood T cell repertoires in COVID-19. Study-wide context: Acute and convalescent COVID-19 samples came from the United States, Italy and Spain. From T cells, B-cell-depleted T cells, or PBMCs came the material, which was cDNA or gDNA.

TCRdb keeps only in-frame clones here, not all; method: immunoSEQ multiplex PCR. Among approximately 450,000 clones listed, nearly 90% were seen once. Participants spanned ages about 18 to 89 years and resided in about two dozen US areas. The CDR3 extends over 16 amino acids. The J segment lost 0 bases and the V segment lost 6 bases, leaving 10 bases of the junction unmatched. The germline gives CDR1 SNHLY, CDR2 FYNNEI. This clonotype was obtained from a woman between 18 and 29 years old with acute COVID-19. The sequenced material came from PBMCs or T cells enriched from blood (not recorded which). This chain uses TRBV2 with TRBJ1-1, with TRBD1 matching over 7 bases. For the CDR3, the DNA is TGTGCCAGCAGGGCAAAACCGGGACAGATGAACACTGAAGCTTTCTTT. Protein sequence: CASRAKPGQMNTEAFF.